This passage covers 24 T cell receptor beta chains from one sample sequenced in a study of T cells in Graves' hyperthyroidism and ophthalmopathy. Authors of the study amplified TCR beta CDR3 regions from RNA transcripts. The study used the HTBI primer set for a first-round RT-PCR of the TCR CDR3. MiXCR, applied by TCRdb to the multiplex PCR reads, yields one record per CDR3 protein. The table records 600,000 to 650,000 distinct CDR3 sequences, less than 25% of them present only once. Input material: blood. These TCRs come from a man aged 25-40 years with Graves' ophthalmopathy.

The chain combines TRBV4-2 with TRBJ2-1, with 11 bases matching TRBD2. V lost 0 bases, J lost 0 bases, and 4 bases stayed unmatched. The CDR3 contains 18 residues. CDR1 is LGHNA and CDR2 is YNFKEQ in the germline V gene. For the CDR3, the DNA is TGTGCCAGCAGCCAAGAACTAGCGGGAGTGTTCTCCTACAATGAGCAGTTCTTC. Residues: CASSQELAGVFSYNEQFF.

This clonotype was seen a handful of times. V is TRBV10-3 and J is TRBJ1-2; D possibly corresponds to TRBD1 (5 bases). CDR1 is ENHRY, CDR2 SYGVKD, per germline. V gave up 2 bases and J gave up 4 bases, with 14 bases separating them. This CDR3 has 15 residues. The CDR3 DNA is TGTGCCATCAGTGAGGCCTCTCAGGGTGGCTATGGCTACACCTTC. As protein: CAISEASQGGYGYTF.

This clonotype was recorded a few times. The chain's CDR3 is CASSLDGAGELFF. The CDR3 DNA is TGTGCCAGCAGCTTAGATGGTGCCGGGGAGCTGTTTTTT. The chain carries TRBV7-2 and TRBJ2-2, with unresolved D. The length of the CDR3 is 13 residues. Germline V gives CDR1 SGHTA, CDR2 FQGNSA. Trimming took 1 base from V and 6 from J, leaving 6 bases between them.

The sample holds many counts of this clonotype. The rearrangement links TRBV20-1 to TRBJ1-5; D not resolved. Germline V CDR1 and CDR2: DFQATT, SNEGSKA (reference sequence). This CDR3 comprises 11 residues. V shed 2 bases and J shed 14 bases, with 13 bases lying between them. DNA for the CDR3: TGCAGTGCTAGAAATCGGGCAGTTAAGCATTTT. This gives the protein CSARNRAVKHF.

This clonotype has only a few counts. CDR3 in DNA: TGTGCCAGCAGCTTGGTTGAGGGGGCATGGAACGAGCAGTACTTC. Residues: CASSLVEGAWNEQYF. The J gene is TRBJ2-7, the V gene TRBV5-6; 7 nucleotides align to TRBD1. After removal of 0 bases from V and 5 bases from J, the junction contained 8 bases not matched to a gene. The CDR3 extends over 15 amino acids. Germline lookup yields CDR1 SGHDT and CDR2 YYEEEE.

Notes on this clonotype: A much larger clone differs by one base, so this may be a read error. The CDR3 is CASSPSARVIVEFF. CDR3 sequence (DNA): TGTGCCAGCAGTCCCTCAGCTAGAGTCATCGTTGAGTTCTTC. The chain employs TRBV7-2 and TRBJ2-1; no firm D call. The CDR3 contains 14 residues. V was pared by 6 bases and J by 14 bases, with 23 bases between. The germline V gene has CDR1 SGHTA and CDR2 FQGNSA.

The chain joins TRBV28 to TRBJ2-7, with D perhaps assigned TRBD1 or TRBD2 (5 bases each). CDR1 and CDR2 (germline): MDHEN, SYDVKM. Trimming shortened V by 3 bases and J by 6 bases, and 9 bases separated the two germline ends. The CDR3 is made up of 12 amino acids. The CDR3 sequence: CASSFPGPEQYF. CDR3 nucleotides: TGTGCCAGCAGTTTTCCGGGGCCCGAGCAGTACTTC.

This chain connects TRBV2 to TRBJ2-3; the D gene could be TRBD1 or TRBD2 (5 bases each). Germline assignment: CDR1 SNHLY and CDR2 FYNNEI. V lost 6 bases and J lost 0, with 10 bases in between. This CDR3 is built from 14 residues. The DNA of the CDR3 is TGTGCCAGCAGGCCGGGACCAAGCACAGATACGCAGTATTTT. This gives the protein CASRPGPSTDTQYF.

This clonotype was picked up many times. The chain links TRBV5-1 to TRBJ2-3, with TRBD2 matching 8 bases. The CDR3 consists of 15 residues. After removal of 4 bases from V and 2 bases from J, the junction contained 6 bases not matched to a gene. Germline V CDR1 and CDR2: SGHRS, YFSETQ. The CDR3 DNA sequence: TGCGCCAGCAGCAAACTAGCGGAGTACACAGATACGCAGTATTTT. Translating it yields CASSKLAEYTDTQYF.

The sample holds a few counts of this clonotype. This rearrangement joins TRBV5-1 to TRBJ1-4; D uncertain. This CDR3 spans 15 amino acids. The germline V gene has CDR1 SGHRS and CDR2 YFSETQ. The V end lost 1 base, the J end lost 11 bases, and 18 bases lay between the germline ends. The chain's CDR3 is CASSLNGPEVGKLFF. The CDR3, as DNA: TGCGCCAGCAGCTTGAACGGTCCAGAAGTCGGGAAACTGTTTTTT.

This clonotype was detected a few times. This chain joins TRBV18 and TRBJ1-6; D is possibly TRBD1 (5 bases). Germline V gives CDR1 KGHSH, CDR2 LQKENI. The V end lost 6 bases, the J end lost 6 bases, and 6 bases lay between the germline ends. The CDR3 has 12 residues. CDR3 region: CASSGLNSPLHF. For the CDR3, the DNA is TGTGCCAGCTCGGGGCTTAATTCACCCCTCCACTTT.

The chain has TRBV6-5 and TRBJ2-3; TRBD2 agrees at 12 bases. The CDR3 has 16 amino acids. The V gene end was trimmed by 2 bases and the J gene end by 6 bases; junction bases not matched to a gene: 6. Germline-derived CDR1 and CDR2 are MNHEY and SVGAGI. CDR3: CASSYGLAGTRDTQYF. The CDR3 region has the DNA TGTGCCAGCAGTTACGGACTAGCGGGGACCCGCGATACGCAGTATTTT.

This sequence joins TRBV13 and TRBJ2-1; TRBD2 aligns across 8 bases. After removal of 0 bases from V and 4 bases from J, the junction contained 11 bases not matched to a gene. The CDR3 runs to 18 residues. Germline V gene data show CDR1 as PRHDT and CDR2 as FYEKMQ (reference sequence). The CDR3 here is CASSLGLAEENGYNEQFF. In nucleotides, the CDR3 is TGTGCCAGCAGCTTAGGACTAGCGGAGGAAAACGGGTACAATGAGCAGTTCTTC.

The chain links TRBV30 to TRBJ2-5, with D hard to call. CDR1 and CDR2 from the germline V gene are GTSNPN and SVGIG (reference sequence). V dropped 1 base and J dropped 5 bases, with 8 bases sitting between them. This CDR3 contains 12 residues. The DNA of the CDR3 is TGTGCCTGGAGTGACGGGTTGGAGACCCAGTACTTC. Translated: CAWSDGLETQYF.

This clonotype was seen many times. This chain uses TRBV6-1 with TRBJ2-7; 7 bases match TRBD2. Germline trimming cut 7 bases from V and 2 bases from J; bases unmatched to any gene: 11. The CDR3 is made up of 15 amino acids. Per germline, CDR1 MNHNS and CDR2 SASEGT. In nucleotides, the CDR3 is TGTGCCAGCACGGCAGCGGGAAAGTGGCCCTACGAGCAGTACTTC. Translation gives CASTAAGKWPYEQYF.

The sample holds many counts of this clonotype. This rearrangement joins TRBV5-1 to TRBJ2-1, with 10 bases fitting TRBD2. The CDR3 has 16 residues. V was pared by 1 base and J by 6 bases, with 7 bases of the junction left unmatched. Germline V gene data show CDR1 as SGHRS and CDR2 as YFSETQ. The CDR3 loop reads CASSLSTSGTSNEQFF. The CDR3 nucleotides are TGCGCCAGCAGCTTGTCAACTAGCGGGACGTCCAATGAGCAGTTCTTC.

The chain has TRBV10-2 and TRBJ1-1; 9 nucleotides agree with TRBD1. Germline V lookup: CDR1 WSHSY, CDR2 SAAADI. This CDR3 is 17 amino acids long. With V trimmed by 4 bases and J by 1 base, 10 bases remained unmatched. DNA of the CDR3: TGCGCCAGCAGTGGTCGTACAGGGGGCTGGGGGAACACTGAAGCTTTCTTT. Translating it yields CASSGRTGGWGNTEAFF.

This clonotype was seen a few times. The chain links TRBV7-9 to TRBJ1-2; perhaps TRBD1 as D (5 bases). Per the germline V gene, CDR1 is SEHNR and CDR2 is FQNEAQ (reference sequence). This CDR3 comprises 14 residues. Trimming removed 5 bases from V and 4 bases from J, with 14 bases in between. The CDR3 protein is CASSLPGLSYGYTF. CDR3 DNA: TGTGCCAGCAGCCTCCCGGGACTTTCCTATGGCTACACCTTC. The entire variable domain, with the rest obtained from reference TRBV7-9 and TRBJ1-2, is as follows: DTGVSQNPRHKITKRGQNVTFRCDPISEHNRLYWYRQTLGQGPEFLTYFQNEAQLEKSRLLSDRFSAERPKGSFSTLEIQRTEQGDSAMYLCASSLPGLSYGYTFGSGTRLTVV.

The rearrangement uses TRBV6-1 and TRBJ2-7; 12 nucleotides line up with TRBD1. J lost 5 bases, V lost 6 bases, and 2 bases had no gene match. This CDR3 is built from 13 residues. Looked up from germline, CDR1 is MNHNS and CDR2 is SASEGT. CDR3 amino acids: CASRGTGGNEQYF. CDR3 bases: TGTGCCAGCAGAGGGACAGGGGGCAACGAGCAGTACTTC.

Only a few counts were recorded for this clonotype. The V gene is TRBV7-2, the J gene TRBJ1-6, with D unresolved. This CDR3 is 15 amino acids long. V lost 1 base to trimming and J lost 5 bases, with 9 bases between them. Germline lookup yields CDR1 SGHTA and CDR2 FQGNSA. This CDR3 reads CASSLDISNNSPLHF. The CDR3 DNA is TGTGCCAGCAGCTTAGATATCAGCAATAATTCACCCCTCCACTTT.

The V call is TRBV5-1, the J call TRBJ2-1; weak D call: TRBD2 (5 bases). Germline CDR1 reads SGHRS; CDR2 reads YFSETQ. The CDR3 is made up of 15 amino acids. V was cut by 4 bases and J by 7 bases, with 18 bases left in between. Here the CDR3 DNA reads TGCGCCAGCAGCCCGGGGAATTCCGCGGAGAATGAGCAGTTCTTC. Encoded protein: CASSPGNSAENEQFF.

This clonotype was seen at least ten times. This chain joins TRBV2 and TRBJ2-7, with no clear D. The CDR3 runs 14 residues. Germline CDR1 reads SNHLY; CDR2 reads FYNNEI. The V and J ends lost 3 bases and 2 bases respectively, with 11 bases between them. The CDR3 DNA is TGTGCCAGCAGTGATGATGCAGAGACCTACGAGCAGTACTTC. Translated: CASSDDAETYEQYF.

The table lists this clonotype with a few counts. The chain carries TRBV4-1 and TRBJ2-1; possibly TRBD1 for D (6 bases). The CDR3 sequence is 17 residues long. V gave up 8 bases and J gave up 2 bases, with 22 bases separating them. From germline, CDR1 is MGHRA and CDR2 YSYEKL. The DNA for the CDR3 is TGCGCCAGCGGCAATCCACAGGGACAAAGAACCTACAATGAGCAGTTCTTC. It encodes CASGNPQGQRTYNEQFF.

The J gene is TRBJ2-5, the V gene TRBV27; weak D call: TRBD2 (6 bases). The CDR3 spans 13 residues. V shed 5 bases and J shed 4 bases, with 11 bases lying between them. Germline V lookup: CDR1 MNHEY, CDR2 SMNVEV (reference sequence). The CDR3 loop is CASSPGLRETQYF. For the CDR3, the DNA is TGTGCCAGCAGTCCGGGACTCCGAGAGACCCAGTACTTC.